The 2 T cell receptor beta chains listed next were all sequenced from one sample in a study of technical replicates of blood from a few donors. The protocol was immunoSEQ multiplex PCR, while the TCRdb copy is restricted to in-frame clones and leaves out a portion. The table lists about 70,000 clones, around 86% of them singletons. Sequenced material: PBMCs. The origin of the receptors is a human donor in good health. Some clones in this sample may be carry-over from other donors' samples.

The rearrangement joins TRBV30 to TRBJ1-2; 7 bases map to TRBD1. The CDR3 covers 13 residues. Trimming took 0 bases from V and 12 from J; bases not matched to a gene: 10. Germline lookup yields CDR1 GTSNPN and CDR2 SVGIG (reference sequence). CDR3 in DNA: TGTGCCTGGAGTGTACCGGTGACAGGGAGGAACACCTTC. Its protein product is CAWSVPVTGRNTF.

V is TRBV9 and J is TRBJ1-2; D uncertain. The V and J ends lost 4 bases and 7 bases respectively, with 14 bases between them. Germline assignment: CDR1 SGDLS and CDR2 YYNGEE. This CDR3 is built from 13 residues. The DNA for the CDR3 is TGTGCCAGCAGCCCTGGGCCAGAGGGTGGCTACACCTTC. This gives the protein CASSPGPEGGYTF.